A single sample is the source of the 27 T cell receptor beta chains below, sequenced in a study of OX40 agonist ivuxolimab in advanced cancers. Clones were read by immunoSEQ multiplex PCR, and TCRdb kept only the in-frame ones, dropping some. This sample has some 59,000 clones; around 80% occur once, and the top ten carry 2% to 2.5%. The sample here was CD4+ or CD8+ T cells sorted from blood, taken in a trial of the OX40 agonist ivuxolimab. The receptors originated from an adult with an advanced solid tumor such as melanoma, head and neck, liver or kidney cancer.

The V call is TRBV28, the J call TRBJ1-5; 8 nucleotides line up with TRBD1. The CDR3 covers 14 residues. The V gene's germline CDR1 is MDHEN and CDR2 SYDVKM. V lost 6 bases to trimming and J lost 10 bases; unmatched junction nucleotides: 11. CDR3 in amino acids: CASSKGQGLFPQHF. The CDR3 DNA follows: TGTGCCAGCAGCAAAGGACAGGGTCTCTTTCCCCAGCATTTT.

This chain uses TRBV18 with TRBJ2-3; the D is unclear. Germline V gives CDR1 KGHSH, CDR2 LQKENI. The CDR3 extends over 14 amino acids. The V end was cut by 0 bases, the J end by 2 bases, with 6 bases between. The CDR3: CASSPPTNTDTQYF. Written as DNA, the CDR3 is TGTGCCAGCTCACCACCAACTAACACAGATACGCAGTATTTT.

The J gene is TRBJ1-5, the V gene TRBV6-1; TRBD1 matches at 9 bases. With 2 bases clipped from V and 2 bases from J, the junction kept 4 bases outside the gene matches. The CDR3 is 16 residues long. The germline CDR1 and CDR2 sequences are MNHNS and SASEGT. The CDR3 is CASSESGTGRNQPQHF. The DNA of the CDR3 is TGTGCCAGCAGTGAATCCGGGACAGGGCGCAATCAGCCCCAGCATTTT.

The chain employs TRBV11-2 and TRBJ1-1; D gene unclear. With 1 base removed from V and 0 bases from J, the gap between germline ends came to 6 bases. In germline, CDR1 is SGHAT, CDR2 FQNNGV. CDR3 size: 14 residues. The CDR3 DNA sequence: TGTGCCAGCAGCTTAGTCTTCGTGAACACTGAAGCTTTCTTT. It is translated as CASSLVFVNTEAFF.

V and J are TRBV6-1 and TRBJ2-2; the D is unclear. Germline V gene sequence: CDR1 MNHNS, CDR2 SASEGT. Deletions cut 4 bases from V and 0 bases from J, with 9 bases between. The CDR3 totals 15 residues. The CDR3 spells CASSARHTNTGELFF. CDR3 sequence (DNA): TGTGCCAGCAGTGCCCGACATACGAACACCGGGGAGCTGTTTTTT.

The chain employs TRBV5-6 and TRBJ1-4; a possible D gene is TRBD1 (5 bases). The CDR3 loop spans 16 amino acids. Trimming removed 4 bases at V and 0 bases at J, with 13 bases between. Germline CDR1 SGHDT, CDR2 YYEEEE. The CDR3 region has the DNA TGTGCCAGCAGCCCTGATGGGGCCTCAACTAATGAAAAACTGTTTTTT. Its protein product is CASSPDGASTNEKLFF. The full variable domain, in which reference TRBV5-6 and TRBJ1-4 provide the parts outside the CDR3, is DAGVTQSPTHLIKTRGQQVTLRCSPKSGHDTVSWYQQALGQGPQFIFQYYEEEERQRGNFPDRFSGHQFPNYSSELNVNALLLGDSALYLCASSPDGASTNEKLFFGSGTQLSVL.

V gene TRBV6-5 combines with J gene TRBJ2-5; D ambiguous. The CDR3 spans 11 residues. Trimming cost V 1 base and J 5 bases, with 2 bases left between them. Per the germline V gene, CDR1 is MNHEY and CDR2 is SVGAGI. The CDR3 reads CASSYLETQYF. The CDR3 region has the DNA TGTGCCAGCAGTTACTTGGAGACCCAGTACTTC.

The chain uses TRBV19 and TRBJ1-1; D remains unclear. Trimming cost V 3 bases and J 9 bases, with 11 bases left between them. This CDR3 is 12 amino acids long. Per germline, CDR1 LNHDA and CDR2 SQIVND (reference sequence). In nucleotides, the CDR3 is TGTGCCAGTAGTATGGGCGGAAGCAAAGCTTTCTTT. It specifies CASSMGGSKAFF.

In DNA, the CDR3 is TGTGCCAGCAGCTCCCACAGGAAGAGAGATGAAAAACTGTTTTTT. Protein: CASSSHRKRDEKLFF. The gene calls are TRBV7-9 and TRBJ1-4; tentative D call: TRBD1 (5 bases). The CDR3 covers 15 residues. Germline CDR1 reads SEHNR; CDR2 reads FQNEAQ (reference sequence). V was pared by 4 bases and J by 6 bases, with 15 bases between.

V gene TRBV6-5 combines with J gene TRBJ1-1; the D is unclear. Looked up from germline, CDR1 is MNHEY and CDR2 is SVGAGI. V lost 6 bases, J lost 6 bases, and 8 bases lay in between. This CDR3 has 11 amino acids. CDR3 region: CASRQSAEAFF. DNA of the CDR3: TGTGCCAGCAGGCAATCGGCTGAAGCTTTCTTT.

The CDR3 region has the DNA TGTGCCAGCACCCGGGGGGGCACAGATACGCAGTATTTT. This encodes CASTRGGTDTQYF. The chain carries TRBV28 and TRBJ2-3; 7 positions agree with TRBD2. Germline V gene data show CDR1 as MDHEN and CDR2 as SYDVKM. V lost 7 bases, J lost 1 base, and 2 bases stayed unmatched. The CDR3 has 13 amino acids.

A few counts support this clone. The rearrangement links TRBV7-9 to TRBJ1-1, with D perhaps matching TRBD1 (5 bases). This CDR3 region has 13 residues. V lost 4 bases, J lost 5 bases, and 11 bases lay in between. Germline CDR1 SEHNR, CDR2 FQNEAQ (reference sequence). CDR3 in DNA: TGTGCCAGCAGCTCTCAGGGACGAACTGAAGCTTTCTTT. It translates to CASSSQGRTEAFF.

CDR3 region: CASSTLGWGGANVLTF. CDR3 coding DNA: TGTGCCAGTAGTACTCTCGGGTGGGGCGGGGCCAACGTCCTGACTTTC. The rearrangement joins TRBV19 to TRBJ2-6; tentative D call: TRBD1 (5 bases). Trimming cost V 4 bases and J 4 bases, with 14 bases left between them. The CDR3 is 16 amino acids. Germline assignment: CDR1 LNHDA and CDR2 SQIVND (reference sequence).

The genes are TRBV6-5 and TRBJ1-2; TRBD1 matches 8 bases. The CDR3 has 13 amino acids. In germline, CDR1 is MNHEY, CDR2 SVGAGI. V lost 6 bases, J lost 5 bases, and 5 bases stayed unmatched. In nucleotides, the CDR3 is TGTGCCAGCAGCCAGGGACAGGCATATGGCTACACCTTC. Its protein is CASSQGQAYGYTF.

The chain carries TRBV6-1 and TRBJ1-2; D unresolved. CDR3 length equals 13 residues. V gave up 3 bases and J gave up 4 bases, with 9 bases separating them. Germline lookup yields CDR1 MNHNS and CDR2 SASEGT. The CDR3 DNA reads TGTGCCAGCAGTGAGAGGCAGACCTATGGCTACACCTTC. Encoded protein: CASSERQTYGYTF.

This clone occurred a few times. The J gene is TRBJ1-2, the V gene TRBV11-2, with D possibly TRBD1 on 6 matching bases. V was shortened by 7 bases and J by 8 bases, with 29 bases between the two germline ends. Germline V gene sequence: CDR1 SGHAT, CDR2 FQNNGV. The CDR3 covers 17 residues. The CDR3 protein is CASTPGLTGIPGSGYTF. In DNA, the CDR3 is TGTGCCAGCACCCCCGGCTTGACAGGCATCCCGGGTAGCGGCTACACCTTC.

The chain uses TRBV5-1 and TRBJ1-2, with D unresolved. Trimming removed 5 bases at V and 0 bases at J, with 5 bases between. CDR1 SGHRS and CDR2 YFSETQ come from the germline V gene. The CDR3 consists of 12 residues. CDR3 loop: CASRSANYGYTF. For the CDR3, the DNA is TGCGCCAGCAGGTCGGCTAACTATGGCTACACCTTC. Filled out from reference TRBV5-1 and TRBJ1-2, the complete variable domain reads KAGVTQTPRYLIKTRGQQVTLSCSPISGHRSVSWYQQTPGQGLQFLFEYFSETQRNKGNFPGRFSGRQFSNSRSEMNVSTLELGDSALYLCASRSANYGYTFGSGTRLTVV.

The CDR3 sequence is CASSQAGTGLAKNIQYF. The CDR3 bases are TGCGCCAGCAGCCAAGCTGGGACAGGACTAGCCAAAAACATTCAGTACTTC. V is TRBV4-3 and J is TRBJ2-4; 8 nucleotides line up with TRBD1. With 1 base clipped from V and 0 bases from J, the junction kept 5 bases outside the gene matches. CDR3 length: 17 residues. Germline V CDR1 and CDR2: LGHNA, YSLEER.

CDR3 DNA: TGTGCCAGCAGCTTGTACAAGTCGGAAGCTTTCTTT. Translated, it gives CASSLYKSEAFF. The chain employs TRBV5-6 and TRBJ1-1; D gene unclear. Trimming removed 1 base at V and 8 bases at J, with 9 bases between. The CDR3 runs 12 residues. Germline V gene sequence: CDR1 SGHDT, CDR2 YYEEEE. The full variable domain, its missing parts supplied by reference TRBV5-6 and TRBJ1-1, is DAGVTQSPTHLIKTRGQQVTLRCSPKSGHDTVSWYQQALGQGPQFIFQYYEEEERQRGNFPDRFSGHQFPNYSSELNVNALLLGDSALYLCASSLYKSEAFFGQGTRLTVV.

The chain is built from TRBV5-1 and TRBJ2-5; D is perhaps TRBD1 (5 bases). From germline, CDR1 is SGHRS and CDR2 YFSETQ. Trimming removed 1 base at V and 3 bases at J, with 13 bases between. This CDR3 has 15 amino acids. The CDR3 DNA reads TGCGCCAGCAGCTTGAGCGCTAGGGGTGAAGAGACCCAGTACTTC. Translating gives CASSLSARGEETQYF.

The V call is TRBV19, the J call TRBJ1-2, with TRBD1 matching over 7 bases. With V trimmed by 1 base and J by 6 bases, 17 bases remained unmatched. CDR3 length: 18 amino acids. From germline, CDR1 is LNHDA and CDR2 SQIVND (reference sequence). The DNA for the CDR3 is TGTGCCAGTAGTATAGGTTTCATTAAGGGAGGACAGGAGCATGGCTACACCTTC. This codes for CASSIGFIKGGQEHGYTF.

The CDR3 coding sequence is TGTGCCAGCCGCCCGGGGACAGGGGGTTCCTACGAGCAGTACTTC. This sequence encodes CASRPGTGGSYEQYF. V usage is TRBV19 and J usage is TRBJ2-7; TRBD1 matches 11 bases. This CDR3 has 15 residues. CDR1 is LNHDA and CDR2 is SQIVND in the germline V gene (reference sequence). After removal of 9 bases from V and 1 base from J, the junction contained 8 bases not matched to a gene.

The V call is TRBV6-1, the J call TRBJ1-2; D might be TRBD1 (5 bases). The length of the CDR3 is 13 residues. The V and J ends lost 6 bases and 8 bases respectively, with 16 bases between them. Germline CDR1 reads MNHNS; CDR2 reads SASEGT. The CDR3 protein is CASRGQVGGGYTF. The DNA of the CDR3 is TGTGCCAGCAGGGGGCAGGTCGGTGGAGGCTACACCTTC.

The J gene is TRBJ1-2, the V gene TRBV6-5; D possibly corresponds to TRBD1 (6 bases). This CDR3 is 14 amino acids long. Germline V lookup: CDR1 MNHEY, CDR2 SVGAGI. The germline V and J ends were trimmed by 7 bases and 4 bases, with 16 bases remaining between them. The CDR3 is CASKQRGAGYGYTF. The CDR3 region has the DNA TGTGCCAGCAAGCAACGGGGGGCTGGCTATGGCTACACCTTC.

V and J are TRBV11-2 and TRBJ2-1, with a possible D match to TRBD2 (5 bases). V lost 2 bases, J lost 12 bases, and 23 bases lay in between. The CDR3 sequence is 16 residues long. From germline, CDR1 is SGHAT and CDR2 FQNNGV. The CDR3 nucleotides are TGTGCCAGCAGCTTACGGGCGAAACTCCCGCACGCGGGGCAGTTCTTC. Protein sequence: CASSLRAKLPHAGQFF.

The gene calls are TRBV2 and TRBJ1-1; maybe TRBD1 (5 bases). V gave up 6 bases and J gave up 11 bases, with 16 bases separating them. This CDR3 spans 12 amino acids. Germline V lookup: CDR1 SNHLY, CDR2 FYNNEI. The CDR3 region is CASRRDLISAFF. The CDR3 DNA reads TGTGCCAGCAGAAGGGACCTCATCTCGGCTTTCTTT.

The J gene is TRBJ2-7, the V gene TRBV11-2; D is undetermined. Germline lookup yields CDR1 SGHAT and CDR2 FQNNGV. The V gene lost 5 bases and the J gene lost 3 bases, with 5 bases spanning the gap. The CDR3 has 11 amino acids. For the CDR3, the DNA is TGTGCCAGCAGCCTTGACTACGAGCAGTACTTC. Amino acids: CASSLDYEQYF.